This TCR beta chain was profiled in a study of blood T cell repertoires in COVID-19. Study summary: Italy, Spain and the United States were the sources of the convalescent and acute COVID-19 samples.

Note on this clone: The same CDR3 can be traced to other DNA sequences in this sample.

A Seattle source enrolled patients during active infection and followed them longitudinally. The CDR3 covers 13 residues. Between the trimmed V and J ends, which lost 2 bases and 7 bases, there was a span of 8 bases. Germline CDR1 and CDR2: KGHDR and SFDVKD. Using immunoSEQ multiplex PCR, the repertoire was profiled, and TCRdb retains in-frame clones only, with some absent. The data contain 450,000 or so clones, 89% of them singletons. The source of this sequence is a woman in her forties with COVID-19, enrolled during active disease. The chain carries TRBV24-1 and TRBJ2-1; no definite D call. Material for sequencing was peripheral blood. The DNA for the CDR3 is TGTGCCACCAGTGATTCACGGGTAAATGAGCAGTTCTTC. It specifies CATSDSRVNEQFF.